This T cell receptor (beta chain) was profiled in a study of T cells expressing NK-cell markers. Study-wide results and limits: In more than 5 donors, dominant CD3+CD56+NKG2C+ clonotypes ranked among the top 10 CD8+ clonotypes.

Template switching by 5'RACE with UMIs generated the TCR beta cDNA. TCRdb re-called the 5' RACE reads; every CDR3 protein appears as one record, without DNA. Its table records some 280,000 distinct CDR3 sequences. The CDR3 has 12 amino acids. Germline V lookup: CDR1 MNHNY, CDR2 SVGAGI (reference sequence). A remark on this clonotype: Its antigen remains unknown.

The origin of this receptor is a man younger than 35 in good health. The sample comprised blood T cells: a sorted CD56 or NKG2C T cell subset, CD4+ or CD8+ T cells, or bulk PBMC T cells (not recorded which). The rearrangement joins TRBV6-6 to TRBJ2-7; the D gene TCRdb calls, TRBD1, cannot be checked with no DNA. The CDR3 loop reads CASSGHSYEQYF.